This record covers a single TCR beta chain. This entry comes from a study of blood T cell repertoires in COVID-19. Overall study context: Spain, Italy and the United States supplied samples that represented acute and convalescent COVID-19. T cells, B-cell-depleted T cells, or PBMCs provided the cDNA or gDNA that served as material.

This table comes from immunoSEQ multiplex PCR, and its TCRdb copy is limited to in-frame clones, with some not included. The sample lists about 400,000 clones, around nine tenths occurring once. CDR3 size: 14 residues. Trimming took off 1 base at V and 4 bases at J, with 11 bases between the two ends. Germline assignment: CDR1 SGHTS and CDR2 YDEGEE. This TCR came from a human donor in a cohort sampled during active COVID-19. The chain has TRBV5-8 and TRBJ2-5; tentatively, D is TRBD2 (6 bases). The sequenced material came from peripheral blood. DNA of the CDR3: TGTGCCAGCAGCTTGATGCGGGGCGGAGAGACCCAGTACTTC. It encodes CASSLMRGGETQYF.